This T cell receptor beta chain stems from a study of T cells in Graves' hyperthyroidism and ophthalmopathy (dated by TCRdb to the late 2010s). Describing the broader study: Peripheral blood samples were taken at initial diagnosis, before any treatment was given. To identify TCR V-J signatures that set the groups apart, the researchers used a discovery cohort of more than 95 patients, made up of 40 to 45 with Graves' ophthalmopathy and about 60 with stable Graves' hyperthyroidism. An independent validation cohort of under 20 hyperthyroidism patients and approximately 17 patients who later progressed to ophthalmopathy tested prospective prediction of ophthalmopathy. For training and testing, the 100 patients in the discovery cohort were randomly divided in a 7:3 ratio. The study also compared thyroid tissue and blood T-cell repertoires from more than five Graves' hyperthyroidism patients. After blood sampling, hyperthyroidism patients were treated with methimazole at a starting dose of 30 mg daily, and ophthalmopathy patients were treated with high-dose intravenous methylprednisolone. According to the paper, TCR Vbeta CDR3 sequencing was carried out on approximately 140 peripheral blood samples, which came from some 41 ophthalmopathy, some 73 hyperthyroidism and some 17 progressor patients.

The paper as a whole reports these results and caveats: Sample size was not statistically predetermined, and investigators were not blinded to group allocation. A model built on a 13 V-J signature distinguished ophthalmopathy from stable hyperthyroidism, reaching 87.88% sensitivity and 81% to 83% specificity in cross-validation and 80%/75% in testing. Most expanded thyroid clonotypes (frequency above 0.001) were also found in blood, which suggests that blood repertoires may mirror thyroid immune responses. In validation, the model predicted progression to ophthalmopathy with approximately 69% sensitivity and less than 75% specificity, a median of 6.5 months before onset.

This clonotype was seen repeatedly, ten times or more. No cognate antigen has been identified for it. No base quality values were provided; no much bigger clone lies one nucleotide off. Stable Graves' hyperthyroidism was defined as no progression to ophthalmopathy during 18 months of follow-up. The hyperthyroidism patients were between 18 and 65 years old and newly diagnosed, with a disease duration of less than 2 months. Any patient with an uncontrolled infection, another autoimmune disease, pregnancy or lactation was excluded. Clinical symptoms, serum thyroxine and TRAb, thyroid ultrasound, and orbital computed tomography formed the basis for the diagnoses. PBMCs were separated from roughly 10 ml of fresh peripheral blood using Ficoll-Paque density gradient centrifugation. Trizol reagent was used to extract total RNA, and RNA quality was then checked on an Agilent 2100 Bioanalyzer. The TCR beta CDR3 regions were amplified from the RNA transcripts. For the first round of RT-PCR on the TCR CDR3, the HTBI primer set was used together with the Qiagen OneStep RT-PCR kit. Libraries were constructed in a second round of multiplex PCR, after which size selection and purification were performed. Paired-end sequencing of the libraries was performed with 100 bp reads on an Illumina HiSeq2000. The paper's data handling went like this. SOAPnuke was used to process the raw data, removing reads that contained adapters or uncalled bases, had a mean Phred below 15, or lacked an exact match to the constant primer or identifier. COPE v1.2.5 was used to merge high-quality paired reads, and clonotypes were defined as unique nucleotide sequences. MiTCR v1.1 was used to align clonotypes to the IMGT TRBV, TRBD and TRBJ reference segments. The analysis was restricted to V-J combinations with a frequency above 0.0001, which together covered just over 99% of the repertoires. A TCS score was defined as the ratio of F50 (clonal expansion) to E x V (chaos), with BLOSUM62-based TCRdist applied between CDR3 peptides within each V-J. Welch's t-statistics and random forest reduced several hundred V-J features to 13, which were used in a naive Bayes classifier (R e1071). TCRdb redid the processing of the public reads, applying fastp at Q25 and MiXCR, and retained in-frame beta chains. Rows matching on CDR3 protein sequence are summarized as one entry with the most common DNA and genes. The V and J calls, along with clone size, are taken from TCRdb and not from the paper's own processing. The sample profile shows 94,000 or so distinct CDR3 sequences; around 50% of them were found once. The ten largest clonotypes hold 25% to 30% of the sample.

The CDR3 holds 18 amino acids from the cysteine to the phenylalanine. The only DNA kept is the CDR3, 54 bases in frame from the first base. Germline trimming amounts to 0 bases on V and 3 bases on J, with 11 as the count of junction bases outside the gene matches. From the germline V gene, CDR1 is SGHRS and CDR2 is YFSETQ. The source of this sequence is a woman between 35 and 50 years old with Graves' hyperthyroidism. The specimen sequenced was blood. The sequence links TRBV5-1 to TRBJ1-3; 8 middle bases align to TRBD1. The nucleotide sequence reads TGCGCCAGCAGCTTGGGTGGAACCGACAGGGGAGGTGGAAACACCATATATTTT. This translates into CASSLGGTDRGGGNTIYF.